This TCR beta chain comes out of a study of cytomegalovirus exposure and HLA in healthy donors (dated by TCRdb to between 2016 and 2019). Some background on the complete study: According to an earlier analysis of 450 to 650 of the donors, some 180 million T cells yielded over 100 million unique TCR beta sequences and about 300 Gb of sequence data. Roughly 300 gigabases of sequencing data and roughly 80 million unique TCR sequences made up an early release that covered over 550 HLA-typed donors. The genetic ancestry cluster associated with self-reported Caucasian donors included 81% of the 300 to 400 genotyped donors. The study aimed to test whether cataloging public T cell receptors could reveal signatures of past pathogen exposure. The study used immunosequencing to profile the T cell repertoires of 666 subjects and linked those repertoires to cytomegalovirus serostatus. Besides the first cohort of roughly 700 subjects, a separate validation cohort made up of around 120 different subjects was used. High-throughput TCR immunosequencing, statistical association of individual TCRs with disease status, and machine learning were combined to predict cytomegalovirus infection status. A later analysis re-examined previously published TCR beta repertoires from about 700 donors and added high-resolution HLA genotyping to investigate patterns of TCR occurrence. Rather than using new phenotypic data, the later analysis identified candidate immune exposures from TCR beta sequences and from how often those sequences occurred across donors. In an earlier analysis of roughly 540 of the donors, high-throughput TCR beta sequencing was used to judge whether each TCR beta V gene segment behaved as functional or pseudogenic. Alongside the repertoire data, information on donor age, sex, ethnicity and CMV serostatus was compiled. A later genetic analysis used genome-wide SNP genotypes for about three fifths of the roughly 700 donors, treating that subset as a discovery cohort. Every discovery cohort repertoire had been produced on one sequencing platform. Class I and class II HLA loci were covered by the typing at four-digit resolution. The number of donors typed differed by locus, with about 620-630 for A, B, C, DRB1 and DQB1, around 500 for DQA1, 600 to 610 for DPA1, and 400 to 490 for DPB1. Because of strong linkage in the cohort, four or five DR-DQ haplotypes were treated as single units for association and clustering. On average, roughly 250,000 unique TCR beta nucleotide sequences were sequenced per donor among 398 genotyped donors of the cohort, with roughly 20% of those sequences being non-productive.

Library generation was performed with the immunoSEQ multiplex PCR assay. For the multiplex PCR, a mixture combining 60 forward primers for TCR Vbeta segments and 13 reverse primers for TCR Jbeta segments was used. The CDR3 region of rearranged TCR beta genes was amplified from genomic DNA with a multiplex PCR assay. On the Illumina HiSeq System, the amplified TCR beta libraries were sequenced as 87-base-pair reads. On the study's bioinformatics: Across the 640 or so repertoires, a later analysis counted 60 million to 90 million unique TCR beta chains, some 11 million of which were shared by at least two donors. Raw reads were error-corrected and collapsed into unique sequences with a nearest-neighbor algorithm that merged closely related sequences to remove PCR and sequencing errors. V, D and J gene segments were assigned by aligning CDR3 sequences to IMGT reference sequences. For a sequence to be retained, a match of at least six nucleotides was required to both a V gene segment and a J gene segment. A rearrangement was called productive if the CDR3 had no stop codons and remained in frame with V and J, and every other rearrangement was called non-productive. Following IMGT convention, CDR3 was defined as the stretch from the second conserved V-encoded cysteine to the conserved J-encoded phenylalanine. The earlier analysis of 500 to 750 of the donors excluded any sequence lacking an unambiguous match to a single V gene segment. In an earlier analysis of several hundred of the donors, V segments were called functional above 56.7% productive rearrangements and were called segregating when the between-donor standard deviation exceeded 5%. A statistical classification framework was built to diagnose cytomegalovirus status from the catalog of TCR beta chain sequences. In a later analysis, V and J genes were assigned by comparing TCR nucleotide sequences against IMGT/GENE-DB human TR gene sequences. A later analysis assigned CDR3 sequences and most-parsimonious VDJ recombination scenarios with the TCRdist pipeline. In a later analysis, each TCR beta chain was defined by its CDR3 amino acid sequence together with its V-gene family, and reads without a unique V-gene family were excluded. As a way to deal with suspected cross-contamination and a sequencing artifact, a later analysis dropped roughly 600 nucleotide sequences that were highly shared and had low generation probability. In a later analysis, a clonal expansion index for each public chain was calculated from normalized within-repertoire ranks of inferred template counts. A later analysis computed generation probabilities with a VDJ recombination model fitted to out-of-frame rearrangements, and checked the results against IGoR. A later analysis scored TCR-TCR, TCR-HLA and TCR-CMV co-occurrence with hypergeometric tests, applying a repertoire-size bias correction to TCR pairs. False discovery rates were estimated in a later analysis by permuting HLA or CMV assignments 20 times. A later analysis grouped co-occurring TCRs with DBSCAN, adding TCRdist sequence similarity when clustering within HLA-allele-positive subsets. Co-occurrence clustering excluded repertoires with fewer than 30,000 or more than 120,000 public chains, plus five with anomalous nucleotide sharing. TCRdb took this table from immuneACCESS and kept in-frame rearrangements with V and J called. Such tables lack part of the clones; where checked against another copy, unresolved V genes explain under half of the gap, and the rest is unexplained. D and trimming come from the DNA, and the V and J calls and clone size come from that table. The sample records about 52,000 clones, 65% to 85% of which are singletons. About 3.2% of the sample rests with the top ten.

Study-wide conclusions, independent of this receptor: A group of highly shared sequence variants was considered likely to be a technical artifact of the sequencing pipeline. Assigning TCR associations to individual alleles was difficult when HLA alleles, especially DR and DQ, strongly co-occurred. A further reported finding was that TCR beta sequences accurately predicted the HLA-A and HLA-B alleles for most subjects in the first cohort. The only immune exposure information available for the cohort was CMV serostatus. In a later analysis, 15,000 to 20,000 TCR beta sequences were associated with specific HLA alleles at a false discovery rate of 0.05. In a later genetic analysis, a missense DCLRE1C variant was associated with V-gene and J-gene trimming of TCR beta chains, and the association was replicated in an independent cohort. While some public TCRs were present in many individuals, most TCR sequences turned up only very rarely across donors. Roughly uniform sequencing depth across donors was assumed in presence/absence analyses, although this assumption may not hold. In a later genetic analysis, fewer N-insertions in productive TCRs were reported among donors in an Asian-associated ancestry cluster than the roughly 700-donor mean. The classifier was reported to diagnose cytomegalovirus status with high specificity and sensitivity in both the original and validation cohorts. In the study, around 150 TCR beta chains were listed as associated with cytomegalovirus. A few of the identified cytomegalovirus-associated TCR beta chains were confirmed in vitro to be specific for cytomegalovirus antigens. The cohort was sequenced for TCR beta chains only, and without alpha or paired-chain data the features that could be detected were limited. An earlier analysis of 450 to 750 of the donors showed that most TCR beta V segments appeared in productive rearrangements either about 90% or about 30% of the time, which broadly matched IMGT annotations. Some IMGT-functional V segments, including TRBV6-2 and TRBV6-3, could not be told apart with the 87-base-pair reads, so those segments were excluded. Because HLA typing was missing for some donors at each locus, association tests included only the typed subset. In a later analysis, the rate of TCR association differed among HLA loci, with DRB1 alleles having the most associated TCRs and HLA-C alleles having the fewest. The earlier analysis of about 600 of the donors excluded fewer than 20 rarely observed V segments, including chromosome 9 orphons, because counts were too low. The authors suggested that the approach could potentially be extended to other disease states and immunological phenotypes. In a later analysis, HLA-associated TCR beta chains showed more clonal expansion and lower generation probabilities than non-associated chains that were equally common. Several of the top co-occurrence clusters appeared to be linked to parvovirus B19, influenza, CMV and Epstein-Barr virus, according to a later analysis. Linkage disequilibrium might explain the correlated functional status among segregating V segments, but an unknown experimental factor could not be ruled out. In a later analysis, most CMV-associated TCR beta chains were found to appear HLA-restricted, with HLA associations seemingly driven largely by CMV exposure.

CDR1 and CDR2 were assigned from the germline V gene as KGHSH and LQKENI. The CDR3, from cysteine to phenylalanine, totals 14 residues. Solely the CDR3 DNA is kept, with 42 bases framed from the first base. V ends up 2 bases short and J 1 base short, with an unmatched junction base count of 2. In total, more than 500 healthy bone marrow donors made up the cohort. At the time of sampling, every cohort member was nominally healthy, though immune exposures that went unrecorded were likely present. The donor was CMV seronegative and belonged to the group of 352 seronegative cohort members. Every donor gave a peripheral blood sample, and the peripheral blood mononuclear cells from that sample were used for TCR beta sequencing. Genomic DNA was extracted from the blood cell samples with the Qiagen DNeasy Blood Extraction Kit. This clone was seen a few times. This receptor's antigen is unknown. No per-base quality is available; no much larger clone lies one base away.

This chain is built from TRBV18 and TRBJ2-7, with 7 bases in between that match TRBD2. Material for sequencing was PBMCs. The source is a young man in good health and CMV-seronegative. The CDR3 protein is CASSPSGGSYEQYF. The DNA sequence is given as TGTGCCAGCTCACCATCGGGAGGATCCTACGAGCAGTACTTC.